These 3 T cell receptor beta chains came from one sample sequenced in a study of blood T cell repertoires in COVID-19. Clones were sequenced by immunoSEQ multiplex PCR, and TCRdb holds only the in-frame ones, with some missing. Of around 200,000 clones in the sample, over 75% were seen once. The sample was peripheral blood. These receptors were collected from a woman over 75 with active or convalescent COVID-19.

This clone was observed once. The rearrangement joins TRBV28 to TRBJ1-3; possibly TRBD1 for D (6 bases). Germline lookup yields CDR1 MDHEN and CDR2 SYDVKM. The V end lost 2 bases, the J end lost 0 bases, and 8 bases lay between the germline ends. This CDR3 region has 15 residues. CDR3 in amino acids: CASSLGGFSGNTIYF. CDR3 sequence (DNA): TGTGCCAGCAGTTTAGGGGGCTTCTCTGGAAACACCATATATTTT.

CDR3 sequence: CASSFRRAVNTEAFF. DNA for the CDR3: TGTGCCAGCAGTTTCCGCAGGGCTGTAAACACTGAAGCTTTCTTT. This chain links TRBV27 with TRBJ1-1; possible D gene TRBD1, 5 bases. V was cut by 3 bases and J by 2 bases, with 13 bases left in between. The CDR3 contains 15 residues. The germline CDR1 and CDR2 sequences are MNHEY and SMNVEV (reference sequence).

The chain has TRBV27 and TRBJ1-6; 12 bases align to TRBD1. Germline V gene data show CDR1 as MNHEY and CDR2 as SMNVEV (reference sequence). The V gene end was trimmed by 5 bases and the J gene end by 9 bases; junction bases not matched to a gene: 5. The CDR3 loop spans 15 amino acids. CDR3 in amino acids: CASSPGTGGGSPLHF. The CDR3 nucleotides read TGTGCCAGCAGTCCCGGGACAGGGGGCGGTTCACCCCTCCACTTT.